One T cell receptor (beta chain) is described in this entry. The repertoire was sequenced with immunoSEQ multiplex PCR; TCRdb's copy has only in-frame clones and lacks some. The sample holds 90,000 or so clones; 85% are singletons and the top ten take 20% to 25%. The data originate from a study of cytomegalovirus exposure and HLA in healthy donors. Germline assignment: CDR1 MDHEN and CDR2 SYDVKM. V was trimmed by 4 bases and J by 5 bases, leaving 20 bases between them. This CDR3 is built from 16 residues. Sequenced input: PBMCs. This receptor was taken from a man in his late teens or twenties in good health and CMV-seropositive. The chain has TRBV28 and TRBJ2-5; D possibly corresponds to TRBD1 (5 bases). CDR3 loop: CASSSTRRQIDETQYF. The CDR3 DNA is TGTGCCAGCAGTTCAACCCGAAGACAGATCGACGAGACCCAGTACTTC.